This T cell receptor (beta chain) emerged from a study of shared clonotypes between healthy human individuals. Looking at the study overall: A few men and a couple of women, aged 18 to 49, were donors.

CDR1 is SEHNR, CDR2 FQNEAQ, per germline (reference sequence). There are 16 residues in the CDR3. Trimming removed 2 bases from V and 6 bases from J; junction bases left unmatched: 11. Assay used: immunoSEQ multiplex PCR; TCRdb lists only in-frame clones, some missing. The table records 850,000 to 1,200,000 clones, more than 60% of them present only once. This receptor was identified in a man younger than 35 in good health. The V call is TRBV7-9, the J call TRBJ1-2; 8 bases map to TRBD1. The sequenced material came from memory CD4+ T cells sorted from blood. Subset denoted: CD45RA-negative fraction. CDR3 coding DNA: TGTGCCAGCAGCTTAAGTACGGGACAGGCAAGGGATGGCTACACCTTC. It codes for CASSLSTGQARDGYTF.